This T cell receptor beta chain was identified in a study of a mutant IDH1 vaccine in newly diagnosed glioma. Sample time point: week 23, last vaccination. Vaccine doses each comprised 300 ug of mutant IDH1 20-mer peptide, with topical imiquimod. General observations from the study: Pseudoprogression seemed unlinked to shifts in top peripheral T cell clonotypes.

Here immunoSEQ multiplex PCR was the method, and the copy in TCRdb shows in-frame clones only, minus some. The repertoire holds about 86,000 clones, roughly 85% seen once, with roughly 2.2% in the top ten. In the case of this clone: Its antigen remains unknown.

V was trimmed by 5 bases and J by 5 bases, leaving 16 bases between them. This CDR3 has 16 amino acids. Germline lookup yields CDR1 SGHTA and CDR2 FQGTGA. This clonotype originated in a young man with glioma. Some clones in this sample may be carry-over from other donors' samples. Sequences were derived from PBMCs, sampled from a glioma patient whose treatment included an IDH1 peptide vaccine. The chain carries TRBV7-3 and TRBJ1-6, with D tentatively TRBD1 (5 bases). The DNA of the CDR3 is TGTGCCAGCAGCCTCCACGGCCGGGGGAATAATTCACCCCTCCACTTT. Its translation is CASSLHGRGNNSPLHF.